The TCR beta chain under discussion was sequenced for a study of cytomegalovirus exposure and HLA in healthy donors. General study findings and limits: In vitro, three CMV-associated chains proved specific for CMV antigens.

The study ran its PCR with 60 Vbeta and 13 Jbeta primers. Method: immunoSEQ multiplex PCR; TCRdb's copy keeps in-frame clones and lacks some. The sample has 70,000 to 100,000 clones; 80% are singletons. After removal of 2 bases from V and 0 bases from J, the junction contained 6 bases not matched to a gene. This CDR3 contains 17 residues. Germline V gene data show CDR1 as MGHRA and CDR2 as YSYEKL. About this clone: The antigen is unknown.

This sequence was found in a young man in good health and CMV-seronegative. The chain has TRBV4-1 and TRBJ1-4; 7 nucleotides agree with TRBD1. The sample comprised PBMCs. CDR3 loop: CASSQNRDRTTNEKLFF. The CDR3 coding sequence is TGCGCCAGCAGCCAAAACCGGGACAGAACAACTAATGAAAAACTGTTTTTT.